This T cell receptor (beta chain) was captured by sequencing in a study of shared clonotypes between healthy human individuals. For the study at large: The plates for each donor numbered three CD4 naive, three CD4 memory, two CD8 naive and one CD8 memory.

The CDR3 totals 14 residues. The J segment lost 2 bases and the V segment lost 6 bases, leaving 6 bases of the junction unmatched. Germline V gives CDR1 MDHEN, CDR2 SYDVKM. The method was immunoSEQ multiplex PCR; TCRdb's version includes in-frame clones alone and lacks a portion of them. The sample contains 780,000 or so clones, about two thirds of which appear only once. Worth noting for this clone: Its antigen is unknown.

Study-wide findings and caveats: Genetic and exposure-history diversity was limited by the few donors. Compared with memory subsets, naive subsets generally had larger estimated richness.

This sequence joins TRBV28 and TRBJ2-7, with TRBD2 identical over 8 bases. The TCR originated in a woman in her 30s in good health. Sequencing input: memory CD4+ T cells sorted from blood. Specified subset: CD45RA-negative fraction. The CDR3 DNA is TGTGCCAGCAGCACGGGAGGGCAGGCCTACGAGCAGTACTTC. Translation gives CASSTGGQAYEQYF.